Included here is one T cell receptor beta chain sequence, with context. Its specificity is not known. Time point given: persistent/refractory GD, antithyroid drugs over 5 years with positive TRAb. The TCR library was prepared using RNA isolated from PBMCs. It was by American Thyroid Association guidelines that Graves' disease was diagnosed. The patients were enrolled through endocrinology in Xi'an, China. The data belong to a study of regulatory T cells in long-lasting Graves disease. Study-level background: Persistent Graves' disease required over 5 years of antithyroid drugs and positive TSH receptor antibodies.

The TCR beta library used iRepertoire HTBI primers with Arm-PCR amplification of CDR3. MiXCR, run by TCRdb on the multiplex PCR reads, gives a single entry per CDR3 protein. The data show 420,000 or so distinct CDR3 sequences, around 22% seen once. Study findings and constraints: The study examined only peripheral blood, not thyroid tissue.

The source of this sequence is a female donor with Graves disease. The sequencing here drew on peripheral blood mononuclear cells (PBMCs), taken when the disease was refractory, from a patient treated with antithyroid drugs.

The CDR3, as DNA: TGCAGTGCTAGTAGCCGGGACCACCAAGAGACCCAGTACTTC. Translated: CSASSRDHQETQYF. This chain links TRBV20-1 with TRBJ2-5; the D gene could be TRBD1 or TRBD2 (5 bases each). This CDR3 is built from 14 residues. V was clipped by 3 bases and J by 0 bases, with 11 bases between them. CDR1 and CDR2 (germline): DFQATT, SNEGSKA (reference sequence).